The present TCR beta chain was sequenced within a study of blood T cell repertoires in COVID-19. CDR1 SGHNT and CDR2 YYREEE come from the germline V gene (reference sequence). The CDR3 length is 15 residues. V shed 5 bases, J shed 2 bases, and the junction held 8 bases outside the gene matches. TCRdb's table, derived via immunoSEQ multiplex PCR, lists solely in-frame clones and lacks some. The data contain about 310,000 clones, about nine tenths of them singletons. The gene calls are TRBV5-4 and TRBJ1-2, with 8 positions matching TRBD1. Specimen: peripheral blood. This clonotype originated in a man aged 45-65 years with active or convalescent COVID-19. CDR3 residues: CASSRTGSPNYGYTF. For the CDR3, the DNA is TGTGCCAGCAGTCGGACAGGGAGTCCGAACTATGGCTACACCTTC.